This TCR beta chain was profiled in a study of identical twins. The CDR3 length is 15 residues. Trimming stripped 5 bases from V and 4 bases from J, with 14 bases between. CDR1 MNHNS and CDR2 SASEGT come from the germline V gene. TCRdb ran MiXCR on the 5' RACE reads and lists one entry per CDR3 protein. Of 750,000 to 950,000 distinct CDR3 sequences in the sample, 9% to 15% were seen once. This clonotype was counted between two and nine times. The same data also went into a second study, on yellow fever vaccine responses in identical twins.

The sample was PBMCs. The rearrangement uses TRBV6-1 and TRBJ1-4; possibly TRBD1 for D (6 bases). The receptor's source is a woman younger than 30 in good health. The CDR3 loop is CASSQRQAINEKLFF. Written as DNA, the CDR3 is TGTGCCAGCAGTCAACGACAGGCGATTAATGAAAAACTGTTTTTT.